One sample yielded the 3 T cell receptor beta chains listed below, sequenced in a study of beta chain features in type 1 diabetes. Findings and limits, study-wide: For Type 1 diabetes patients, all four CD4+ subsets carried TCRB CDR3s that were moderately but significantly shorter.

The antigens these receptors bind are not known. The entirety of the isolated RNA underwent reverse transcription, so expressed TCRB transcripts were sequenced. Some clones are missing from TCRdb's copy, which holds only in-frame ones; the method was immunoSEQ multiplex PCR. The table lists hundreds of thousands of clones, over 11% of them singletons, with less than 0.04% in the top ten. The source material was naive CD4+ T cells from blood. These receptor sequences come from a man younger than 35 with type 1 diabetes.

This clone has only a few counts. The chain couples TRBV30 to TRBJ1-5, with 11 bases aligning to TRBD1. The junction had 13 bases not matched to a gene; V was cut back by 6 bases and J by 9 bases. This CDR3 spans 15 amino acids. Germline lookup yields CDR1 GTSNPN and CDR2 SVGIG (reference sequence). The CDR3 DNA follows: TGTGCCTGCGACCCGGGGACAGGGGGAACTCGGCCCCAGCATTTT. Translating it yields CACDPGTGGTRPQHF. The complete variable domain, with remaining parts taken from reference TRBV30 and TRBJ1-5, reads SQTIHQWPATLVQPVGSPLSLECTVEGTSNPNLYWYRQAAGRGLQLLFYSVGIGQISSEVPQNLSASRPQDRQFILSSKKLLLSDSGFYLCACDPGTGGTRPQHFGDGTRLSIL.

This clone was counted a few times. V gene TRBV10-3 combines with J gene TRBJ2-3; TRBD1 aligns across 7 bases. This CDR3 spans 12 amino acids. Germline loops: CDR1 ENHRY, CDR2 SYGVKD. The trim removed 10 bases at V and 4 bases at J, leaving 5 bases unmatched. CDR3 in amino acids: CATLGQADTQYF. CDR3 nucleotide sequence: TGTGCCACCCTCGGACAGGCAGATACGCAGTATTTT.

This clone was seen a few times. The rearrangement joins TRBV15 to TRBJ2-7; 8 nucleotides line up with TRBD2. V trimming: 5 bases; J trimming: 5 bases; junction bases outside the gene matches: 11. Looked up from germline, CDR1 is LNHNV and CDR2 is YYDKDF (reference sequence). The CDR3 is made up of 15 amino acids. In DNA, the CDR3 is TGTGCCACCAGCCGGAGCGGGACTAGTGGGCACGAGCAGTACTTC. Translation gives CATSRSGTSGHEQYF.